This T cell receptor beta chain originates from a study of shared clonotypes between healthy human individuals. Some clones are missing from TCRdb's copy, which holds only in-frame ones; the method was immunoSEQ multiplex PCR. The table includes roughly 2.2 million clones, just over 90% detected once. There are 17 residues in the CDR3. The V gene's germline CDR1 is SGHRS and CDR2 YFSETQ. The V end was cut by 2 bases, the J end by 2 bases, with 20 bases between. This clone was recorded once. The chain recombines TRBV5-1 with TRBJ2-7; D assignment may be TRBD1 or TRBD2 (7 bases each). Sequencing used naive CD4+ T cells from PBMCs. Subset given: CD45RA+ positively selected. This sequence originates from a man between 18 and 35 years old in good health. Some clones in this sample may be carry-over from other donors' samples. CDR3 DNA sequence: TGCGCCAGCAGCTTTGGGAGGGACAGCAGAATAACCTACGAGCAGTACTTC. Translating gives CASSFGRDSRITYEQYF.